What follows describes a single T cell receptor (beta chain). This sample is drawn from a study of OX40 agonist ivuxolimab in advanced cancers. Blood got drawn at baseline, again on cycle 4 day 1, and then on cycle 7 day 1. Measured with immunoSEQ multiplex PCR; TCRdb has only the in-frame clones, and not every one. The sample records roughly 56,000 clones, 85% being singletons. Trimming left V 7 bases short and J 2 bases short, with 17 bases between. Germline loops: CDR1 MDHEN, CDR2 SYDVKM. CDR3 length equals 15 residues. The TCR was taken from an adult with an advanced solid tumor such as melanoma, head and neck, liver or kidney cancer. V usage is TRBV28 and J usage is TRBJ1-2, with a weak D call TRBD1 (5 bases). Material: CD4+ or CD8+ T cells sorted from blood, obtained in a trial of the OX40 agonist ivuxolimab. As DNA, the CDR3 is TGTGCCAGCAATCCCGGGACCGGATTCAACTATGGCTACACCTTC. The encoded protein is CASNPGTGFNYGYTF.